The clone carrying this T cell receptor (beta chain) was observed a few times. The antigen remains undetermined. The sample is drawn from a study of graft-versus-host responses after intestinal transplantation. The study, taken as a whole, reports: Among circulating GvH clones, peak levels were associated with early post-transplant declines in HvG clones.

The assay was immunoSEQ multiplex PCR, and TCRdb's table has in-frame clones only and misses some. The sample carries about 15,000 clones, over 50% recorded once. Processing was applied to graft tissue in order to liberate intraepithelial and lamina propria lymphocytes. The CDR3 length is 15 residues. Germline values: CDR1 SGHTA, CDR2 FQGNSA. V was clipped by 5 bases and J by 7 bases; unmatched bases: 7. This TCR derives from a human patient who received an intestinal transplant, so some T cells may come from the graft donor. Specimen: ileum tissue, collected 524 days after transplant. This chain connects TRBV7-2 to TRBJ2-1; 11 nucleotides match TRBD1. The CDR3 DNA sequence: TGTGCCAGCAGCCCCCGGACAGGGGGCTATAATGAGCAGTTCTTC. As protein: CASSPRTGGYNEQFF.